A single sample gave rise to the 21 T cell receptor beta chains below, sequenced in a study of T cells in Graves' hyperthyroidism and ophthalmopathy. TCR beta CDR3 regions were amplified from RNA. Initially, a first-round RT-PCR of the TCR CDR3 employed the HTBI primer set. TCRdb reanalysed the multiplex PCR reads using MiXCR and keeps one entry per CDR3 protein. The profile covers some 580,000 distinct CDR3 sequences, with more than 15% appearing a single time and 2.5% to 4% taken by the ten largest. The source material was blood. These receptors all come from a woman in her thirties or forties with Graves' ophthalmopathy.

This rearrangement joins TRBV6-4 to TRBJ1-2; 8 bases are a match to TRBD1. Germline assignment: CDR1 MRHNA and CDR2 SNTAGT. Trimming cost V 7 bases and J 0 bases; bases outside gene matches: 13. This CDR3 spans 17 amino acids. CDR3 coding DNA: TGTGCCAGCATAACCTCCCGTACGGGACAGGCTAACTATGGCTACACCTTC. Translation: CASITSRTGQANYGYTF.

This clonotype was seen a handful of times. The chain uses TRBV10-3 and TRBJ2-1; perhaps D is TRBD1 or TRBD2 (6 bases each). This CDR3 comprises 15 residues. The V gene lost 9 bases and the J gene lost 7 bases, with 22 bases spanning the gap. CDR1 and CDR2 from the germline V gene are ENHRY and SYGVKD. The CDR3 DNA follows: TGTGCCATTGGGGACTGGGGGGCGAAAAGGAATGAGCAGTTCTTC. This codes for CAIGDWGAKRNEQFF.

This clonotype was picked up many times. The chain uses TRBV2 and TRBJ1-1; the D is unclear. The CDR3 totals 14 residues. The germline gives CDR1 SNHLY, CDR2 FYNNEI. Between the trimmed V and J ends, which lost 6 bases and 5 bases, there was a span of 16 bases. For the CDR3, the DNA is TGTGCCAGCAGACCACCCATGAGTGAAACTGAAGCTTTCTTT. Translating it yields CASRPPMSETEAFF.

The CDR3 loop reads CASSSLGGFEKLFF. The CDR3 nucleotides are TGTGCCAGCAGTTCCCTCGGGGGGTTCGAAAAACTGTTTTTT. J is TRBJ1-4 and V is TRBV28, with D maybe TRBD1 (5 bases). The CDR3 spans 14 residues. In germline, CDR1 is MDHEN, CDR2 SYDVKM. V gave up 4 bases and J gave up 8 bases, with 14 bases separating them.

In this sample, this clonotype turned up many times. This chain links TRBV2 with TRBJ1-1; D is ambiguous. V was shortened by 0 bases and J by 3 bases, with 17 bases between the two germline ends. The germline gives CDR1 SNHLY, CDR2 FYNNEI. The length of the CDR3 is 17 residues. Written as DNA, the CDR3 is TGTGCCAGCAGTGAAGCGTTTCAGGTCTGGGCAGACACTGAAGCTTTCTTT. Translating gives CASSEAFQVWADTEAFF.

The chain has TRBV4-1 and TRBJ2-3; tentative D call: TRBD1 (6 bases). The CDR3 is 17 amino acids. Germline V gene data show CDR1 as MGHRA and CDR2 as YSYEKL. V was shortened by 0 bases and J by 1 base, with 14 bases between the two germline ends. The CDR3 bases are TGCGCCAGCAGCCAAGATCAGAGGGGGATACGCACAGATACGCAGTATTTT. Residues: CASSQDQRGIRTDTQYF.

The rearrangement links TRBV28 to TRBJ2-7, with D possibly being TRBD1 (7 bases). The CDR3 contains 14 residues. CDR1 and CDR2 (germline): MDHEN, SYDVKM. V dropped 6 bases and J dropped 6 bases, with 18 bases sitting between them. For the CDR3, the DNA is TGTGCCAGCAGGCTGACAGGGAGGTCTGGCGAGCAGTACTTC. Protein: CASRLTGRSGEQYF.

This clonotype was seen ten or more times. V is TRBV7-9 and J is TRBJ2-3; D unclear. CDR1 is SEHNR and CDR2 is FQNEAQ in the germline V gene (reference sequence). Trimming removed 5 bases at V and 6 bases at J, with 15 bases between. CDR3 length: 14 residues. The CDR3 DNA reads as TGTGCCAGCAGCCCGACCGTGGGTTTGGATACGCAGTATTTT. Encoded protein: CASSPTVGLDTQYF. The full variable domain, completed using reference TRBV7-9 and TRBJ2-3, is DTGVSQNPRHKITKRGQNVTFRCDPISEHNRLYWYRQTLGQGPEFLTYFQNEAQLEKSRLLSDRFSAERPKGSFSTLEIQRTEQGDSAMYLCASSPTVGLDTQYFGPGTRLTVL.

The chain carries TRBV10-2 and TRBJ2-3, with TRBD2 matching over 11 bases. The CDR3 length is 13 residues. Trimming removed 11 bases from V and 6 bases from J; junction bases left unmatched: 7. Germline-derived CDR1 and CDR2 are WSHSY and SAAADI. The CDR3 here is CASGTSGRDTQYF. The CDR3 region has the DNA TGCGCCTCCGGGACTAGCGGTAGGGATACGCAGTATTTT.

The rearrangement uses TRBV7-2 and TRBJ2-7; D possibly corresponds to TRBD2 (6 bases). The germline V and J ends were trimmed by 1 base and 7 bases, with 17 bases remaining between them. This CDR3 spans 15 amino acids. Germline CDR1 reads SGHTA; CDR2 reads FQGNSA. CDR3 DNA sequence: TGTGCCAGCAGCTTAGTGCGGGGACGGGTTTTGGAGCAGTACTTC. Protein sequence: CASSLVRGRVLEQYF. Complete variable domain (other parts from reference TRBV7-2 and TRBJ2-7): GAGVSQSPSNKVTEKGKDVELRCDPISGHTALYWYRQSLGQGLEFLIYFQGNSAPDKSGLPSDRFSAERTGGSVSTLTIQRTQQEDSAVYLCASSLVRGRVLEQYFGPGTRLTVT.

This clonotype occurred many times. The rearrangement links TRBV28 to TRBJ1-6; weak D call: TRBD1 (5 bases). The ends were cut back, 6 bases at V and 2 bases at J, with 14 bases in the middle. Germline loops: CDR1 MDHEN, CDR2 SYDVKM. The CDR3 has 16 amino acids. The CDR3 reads CASSQGSQAYNSPLHF. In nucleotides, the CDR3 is TGTGCCAGCAGCCAGGGTTCGCAGGCCTATAATTCACCCCTCCACTTT. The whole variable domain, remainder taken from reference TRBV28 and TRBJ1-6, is DVKVTQSSRYLVKRTGEKVFLECVQDMDHENMFWYRQDPGLGLRLIYFSYDVKMKEKGDIPEGYSVSREKKERFSLILESASTNQTSMYLCASSQGSQAYNSPLHFGNGTRLTVT.

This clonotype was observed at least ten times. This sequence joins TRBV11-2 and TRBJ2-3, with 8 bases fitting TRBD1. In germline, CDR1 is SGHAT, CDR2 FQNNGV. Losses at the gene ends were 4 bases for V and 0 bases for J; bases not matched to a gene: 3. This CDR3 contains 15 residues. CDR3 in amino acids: CASSSDRESTDTQYF. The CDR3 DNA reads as TGTGCCAGCAGCTCGGACAGGGAAAGCACAGATACGCAGTATTTT.

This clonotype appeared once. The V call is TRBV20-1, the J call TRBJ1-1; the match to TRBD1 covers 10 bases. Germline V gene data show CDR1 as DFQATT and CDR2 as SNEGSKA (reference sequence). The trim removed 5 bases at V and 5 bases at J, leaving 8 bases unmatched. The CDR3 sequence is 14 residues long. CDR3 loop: CSASDRGLGTEAFF. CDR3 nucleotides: TGCAGTGCTTCAGACAGGGGGCTGGGAACTGAAGCTTTCTTT.

CDR3: CASSVGPLTGELFF. As DNA, the CDR3 is TGTGCCAGCAGCGTAGGCCCGTTGACCGGGGAGCTGTTTTTT. The chain has TRBV9 and TRBJ2-2; D gene uncertain. Trimming cost V 0 bases and J 5 bases, with 8 bases left between them. Germline CDR1 SGDLS, CDR2 YYNGEE. The CDR3 is 14 amino acids.

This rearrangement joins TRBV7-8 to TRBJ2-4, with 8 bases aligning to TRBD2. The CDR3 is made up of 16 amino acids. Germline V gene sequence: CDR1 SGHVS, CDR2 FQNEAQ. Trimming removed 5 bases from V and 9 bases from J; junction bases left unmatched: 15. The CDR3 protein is CASSARRFGGEGIQYF. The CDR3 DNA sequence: TGTGCCAGCAGCGCCCGGCGCTTCGGGGGGGAGGGCATTCAGTACTTC.

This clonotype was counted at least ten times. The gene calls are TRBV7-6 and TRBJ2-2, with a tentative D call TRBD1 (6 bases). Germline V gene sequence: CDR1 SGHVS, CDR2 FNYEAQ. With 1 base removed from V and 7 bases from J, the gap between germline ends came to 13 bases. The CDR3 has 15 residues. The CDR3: CASSLEVGANGELFF. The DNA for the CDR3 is TGTGCCAGCAGCTTAGAAGTGGGGGCGAACGGGGAGCTGTTTTTT.

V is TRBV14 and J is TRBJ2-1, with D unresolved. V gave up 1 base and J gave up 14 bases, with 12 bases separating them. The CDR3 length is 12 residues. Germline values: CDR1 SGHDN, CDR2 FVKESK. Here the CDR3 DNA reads TGTGCCAGCAGCCAAGGGCCCAGGAAGGAGTTCTTC. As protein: CASSQGPRKEFF.

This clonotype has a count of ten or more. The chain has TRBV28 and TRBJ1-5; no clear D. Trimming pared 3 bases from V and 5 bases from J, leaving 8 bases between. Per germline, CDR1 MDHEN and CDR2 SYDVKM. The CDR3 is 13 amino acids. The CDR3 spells CASSFDGDQPQHF. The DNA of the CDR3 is TGTGCCAGCAGTTTTGACGGGGATCAGCCCCAGCATTTT.

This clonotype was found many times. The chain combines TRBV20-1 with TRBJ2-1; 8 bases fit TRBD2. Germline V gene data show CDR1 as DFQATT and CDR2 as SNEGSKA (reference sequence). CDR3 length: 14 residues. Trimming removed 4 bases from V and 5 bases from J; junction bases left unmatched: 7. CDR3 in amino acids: CSANLGRAHNEQFF. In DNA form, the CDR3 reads TGCAGTGCTAATCTCGGGAGGGCCCACAATGAGCAGTTCTTC.

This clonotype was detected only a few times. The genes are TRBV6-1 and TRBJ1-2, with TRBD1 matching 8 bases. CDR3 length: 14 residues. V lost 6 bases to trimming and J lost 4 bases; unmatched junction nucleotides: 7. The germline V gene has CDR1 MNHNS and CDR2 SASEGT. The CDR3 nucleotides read TGTGCCAGCAGAGGACAGGGACGGGGCTATGGCTACACCTTC. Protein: CASRGQGRGYGYTF.

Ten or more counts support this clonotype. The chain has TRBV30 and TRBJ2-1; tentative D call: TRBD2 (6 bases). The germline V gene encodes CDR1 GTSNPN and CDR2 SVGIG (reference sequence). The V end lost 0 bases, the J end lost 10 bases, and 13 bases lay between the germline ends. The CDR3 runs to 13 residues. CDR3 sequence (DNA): TGTGCCTGGAGTGTATCGGGGCGGGGAGAGCAGTTCTTC. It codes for CAWSVSGRGEQFF.